This TCR beta chain was retrieved from a study of cytotoxic CD8 clonotypes in ibrutinib-treated CLL. Sequencing was designed to attain a depth spanning 1 in 200,000 to 1 in 1 million T cells. Only in-frame clones appear in the TCRdb table, and some are missing; sequencing was by immunoSEQ multiplex PCR. This sample yields 250,000 to 350,000 clones, of which roughly three quarters are seen a single time; roughly 5.7% belongs to the top ten. On this clone: What it recognizes is unknown.

Findings and caveats of the study: Researchers report that baseline clonality outpaced age-matched healthy donors and tracked circulating CD8+ T-cell counts. Public clonotypes proved infrequent, and on treatment they shrank or remained steady.

V shed 8 bases, J shed 4 bases, and the junction held 16 bases outside the gene matches. This CDR3 spans 16 amino acids. Germline values: CDR1 LNHDA, CDR2 SQIVND (reference sequence). This specimen consisted of PBMCs, obtained at disease progression, from a patient treated with ibrutinib. The rearrangement links TRBV19 to TRBJ2-5; 7 bases are a match to TRBD1. This TCR derives from a human donor with chronic lymphocytic leukemia. The DNA of the CDR3 is TGTGCCAGTGGGGTGACAGGGTCAGGGTCAGGAGAGACCCAGTACTTC. Translated: CASGVTGSGSGETQYF.